This T cell receptor beta chain is from a study of blood T cell repertoires in COVID-19. As for the study in general: PBMCs, B-cell-depleted T cells, or T cells provided the cDNA or gDNA that made up the material.

This clone has a handful of counts. Sequencing used immunoSEQ multiplex PCR; TCRdb keeps in-frame clones, though not all of them. The sample consists of fewer than 600,000 clones, roughly 89% of them appearing once. Germline CDR1 reads SGHRS; CDR2 reads YFSETQ. The CDR3 totals 14 residues. Trimming pared 1 base from V and 1 base from J, leaving 7 bases between. This clonotype was sampled from a man in his late teens or twenties with COVID-19, enrolled during active disease. The chain recombines TRBV5-1 with TRBJ2-3, with D perhaps matching TRBD1 (6 bases). The sample taken for sequencing was peripheral blood. The CDR3 DNA sequence: TGCGCCAGCAGCTTGAAGGGGGGCACAGATACGCAGTATTTT. The encoded protein is CASSLKGGTDTQYF.